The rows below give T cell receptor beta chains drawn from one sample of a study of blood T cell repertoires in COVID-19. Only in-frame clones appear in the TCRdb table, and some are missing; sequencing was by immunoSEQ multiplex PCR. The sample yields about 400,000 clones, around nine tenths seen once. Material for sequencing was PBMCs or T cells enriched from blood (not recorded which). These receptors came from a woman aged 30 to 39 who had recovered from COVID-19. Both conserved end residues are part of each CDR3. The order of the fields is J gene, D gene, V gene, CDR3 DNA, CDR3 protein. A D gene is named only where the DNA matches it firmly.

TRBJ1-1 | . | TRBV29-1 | TGCAGCGTTGAGTACAGGGCGGGCACTGAAGCTTTCTTT | CSVEYRAGTEAFF
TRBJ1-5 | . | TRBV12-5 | TGTGCTAGTGGCTCCGGCAGGGGCGGTCAGCCCCAGCATTTT | CASGSGRGGQPQHF
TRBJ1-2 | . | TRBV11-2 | TGTGCCAGCAGCTTAGCCCCAGGGTACTATGGCTACACCTTC | CASSLAPGYYGYTF
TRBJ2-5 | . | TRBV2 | TGTGCCAGCGTTGTCCAGGTTAGCCAAGAGACCCAGTACTTC | CASVVQVSQETQYF
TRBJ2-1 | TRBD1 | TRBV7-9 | TGTGCCAGCAGCCTTACGGCCCGGACAGGGAATGAGCAGTTCTTC | CASSLTARTGNEQFF
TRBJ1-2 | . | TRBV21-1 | TGTGCCAGCACTTCCCGACAGGGGGCGCGATTTGGCTACACCTTC | CASTSRQGARFGYTF
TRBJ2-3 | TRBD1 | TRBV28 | TGTGCCAGCAGTTCCCCCGGGACAGGGGGCGCAGATACGCAGTATTTT | CASSSPGTGGADTQYF
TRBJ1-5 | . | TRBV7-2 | TGTGCCAGCAGCAAGGGAGGGGGGCCTCAGCCCCAGCATTTT | CASSKGGGPQPQHF
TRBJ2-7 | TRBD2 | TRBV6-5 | TGTGCCGCCAATACGGCGGGGGAGGGCTACGAGCAGTACTTC | CAANTAGEGYEQYF
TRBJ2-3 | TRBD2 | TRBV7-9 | TGTGCCAGCAGCCCCCGCGGGGGGGAGGCAGATACGCAGTATTTT | CASSPRGGEADTQYF
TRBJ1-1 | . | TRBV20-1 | TGCAGTGCCGTACTTAACACTGAAGCTTTCTTT | CSAVLNTEAFF
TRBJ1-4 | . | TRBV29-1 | TGCAGCGTTTATGTGGGGCCAACTAATGAAAAACTGTTTTTT | CSVYVGPTNEKLFF
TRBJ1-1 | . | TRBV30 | TGTGCCGCCATACTTAATGCGGATATTTCGAACACTGAAGCTTTCTTT | CAAILNADISNTEAFF
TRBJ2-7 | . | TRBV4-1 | TGCGCCAGCAGCCAAGACACAGCCTACGAGCAGTACTTC | CASSQDTAYEQYF
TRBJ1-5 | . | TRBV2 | TGTGCCAGCAGTTGGACAGTCAATCAGCCCCAGCATTTT | CASSWTVNQPQHF
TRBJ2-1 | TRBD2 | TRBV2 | TGTGCCAGCAATCGGCGGGAGGCCTACAATGAGCAGTTCTTC | CASNRREAYNEQFF
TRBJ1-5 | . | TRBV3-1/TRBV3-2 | TGTGCCAGCAGCCCCCTAGGAGGGCCCAATCAGCCCCAGCATTTT | CASSPLGGPNQPQHF
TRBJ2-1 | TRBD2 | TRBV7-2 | TGTGCCAGCAGCAGACGGGGGGGCGGCTACAATGAGCAGTTCTTC | CASSRRGGGYNEQFF
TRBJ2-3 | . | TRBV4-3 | TGCGCCAGCAGCCAGGGACTAGATACGCAGTATTTT | CASSQGLDTQYF
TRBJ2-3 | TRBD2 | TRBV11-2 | TGTGCCAGCAGCCGCCCAGCGGGGGTCCTTGATACGCAGTATTTT | CASSRPAGVLDTQYF
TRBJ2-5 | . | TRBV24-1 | TGTGCCACCAGTGATTTACGCAGGAGGGGAGAGACCCAGTACTTC | CATSDLRRRGETQYF
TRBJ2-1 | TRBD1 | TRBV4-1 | TGCGCCAGCAGCCTCTCCGGGACAGGAGACAATGAGCAGTTCTTC | CASSLSGTGDNEQFF
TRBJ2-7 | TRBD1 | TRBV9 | TGTGCCAGCAGCGCAAAGACAGGGGGACGCGACGAGCAGTACTTC | CASSAKTGGRDEQYF